The 8 T cell receptor beta chains below come from one sample, sequenced in a study of Ad26.COV2.S vaccination and SARS-CoV-2 variants. The sample's treatment: around 19 received Ad26.COV2.S at low or high dose, single or two shots; five or six received placebo; per-sample allocation not given. Samples analyzed were those drawn on day 63 after the first vaccine or placebo injection. Generated by immunoSEQ multiplex PCR, the TCRdb table keeps only in-frame clones and is missing some. The table has 300,000 to 350,000 clones, 90% seen once. The sequencing here drew on peripheral blood, taken in a trial of Ad26.COV2.S vaccine versus placebo. The source is a person between 18 and 59 years old who received the Ad26.COV2.S COVID-19 vaccine or a placebo.

The V and J genes are TRBV6-1 and TRBJ1-4; TRBD1 agrees at 12 bases. The CDR3 sequence is 19 residues long. With V trimmed by 1 base and J by 11 bases, 17 bases remained unmatched. Germline V gene data show CDR1 as MNHNS and CDR2 as SASEGT. CDR3 bases: TGTGCCAGCAGTGAAGTAAGGTTTGTTGCGGGACAGGGGGCGCGGAAACTGTTTTTT. Encoded protein: CASSEVRFVAGQGARKLFF.

A word on this clone: In the same sample, other DNA sequences code for this CDR3. This chain links TRBV5-1 with TRBJ1-1; no clear D gene. The V gene's germline CDR1 is SGHRS and CDR2 YFSETQ. The ends were cut back, 1 base at V and 1 base at J, with 5 bases in the middle. CDR3 size: 13 residues. In nucleotides, the CDR3 is TGCGCCAGCAGCTTGACGGGGAACACTGAAGCTTTCTTT. This sequence encodes CASSLTGNTEAFF.

The V call is TRBV15, the J call TRBJ1-2; TRBD1 aligns across 8 bases. CDR1 is LNHNV, CDR2 YYDKDF, per germline (reference sequence). The junction had 12 bases not matched to a gene; V was cut back by 1 base and J by 2 bases. CDR3 length equals 18 residues. The CDR3 DNA follows: TGTGCCACCAGCAGAGGGTGGGTTATACAGGGGGTAAACTATGGCTACACCTTC. Translation: CATSRGWVIQGVNYGYTF. Complete variable domain (other parts from reference TRBV15 and TRBJ1-2): DAMVIQNPRYQVTQFGKPVTLSCSQTLNHNVMYWYQQKSSQAPKLLFHYYDKDFNNEADTPDNFQSRRPNTSFCFLDIRSPGLGDTAMYLCATSRGWVIQGVNYGYTFGSGTRLTVV.

The chain has TRBV6-2 or TRBV6-3 and TRBJ1-1; D call uncertain. Germline lookup yields CDR1 MNHEY and CDR2 SVGEGT. V lost 5 bases to trimming and J lost 4 bases, with 14 bases between them. The CDR3 consists of 14 residues. The chain's CDR3 is CASSLLLGSTEAFF. DNA for the CDR3: TGTGCCAGCAGTCTCCTCCTGGGGTCCACTGAAGCTTTCTTT.

This chain joins TRBV5-1 and TRBJ2-7, with D unresolved. The CDR3 contains 11 residues. The germline V and J ends were trimmed by 2 bases and 3 bases, with 3 bases remaining between them. CDR1 SGHRS and CDR2 YFSETQ come from the germline V gene. The CDR3 nucleotides read TGCGCCAGCAGCTTCCACTACGAGCAGTACTTC. It codes for CASSFHYEQYF.

The count of this clone is one. The chain couples TRBV11-3 to TRBJ2-7; D is perhaps TRBD2 (5 bases). The length of the CDR3 is 14 residues. Germline CDR1 and CDR2: SGHNT and YENEEA. Deletions cut 4 bases from V and 0 bases from J, with 10 bases between. The CDR3 spells CASSSPLASYEQYV. Here the CDR3 DNA reads TGTGCCAGCAGCTCTCCCCTAGCCTCCTACGAGCAGTACGTC.

The rearrangement links TRBV28 to TRBJ2-1; 7 bases match TRBD2. CDR1 and CDR2 from the germline V gene are MDHEN and SYDVKM. The CDR3 is 16 amino acids. Trimming took 2 bases from V and 3 from J; bases not matched to a gene: 7. CDR3 protein: CASSLGLAAFYNEQFF. DNA of the CDR3: TGTGCCAGCAGTTTAGGCCTAGCGGCTTTCTACAATGAGCAGTTCTTC.

This chain links TRBV7-9 with TRBJ2-7; D gene ambiguous. The CDR3 is 14 residues long. V lost 4 bases and J 3 bases, leaving 13 bases between the germline ends. From germline, CDR1 is SEHNR and CDR2 FQNEAQ (reference sequence). The CDR3 region has the DNA TGTGCCAGCAGCTCGATCGAAACGCTCTACGAGCAGTACTTC. Protein sequence: CASSSIETLYEQYF.